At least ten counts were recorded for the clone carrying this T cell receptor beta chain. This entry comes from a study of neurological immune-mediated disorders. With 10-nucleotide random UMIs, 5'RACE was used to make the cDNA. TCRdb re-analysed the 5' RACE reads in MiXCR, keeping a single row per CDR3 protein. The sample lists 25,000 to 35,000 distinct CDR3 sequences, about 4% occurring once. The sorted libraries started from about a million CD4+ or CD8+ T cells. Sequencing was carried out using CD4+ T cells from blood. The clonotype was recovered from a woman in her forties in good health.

Here the CDR3 reads CASSLERGYRNEQFF. CDR3 coding DNA: TGTGCCAGCAGCTTGGAACGGGGGTATCGCAATGAGCAGTTCTTC. This chain links TRBV5-5 with TRBJ2-1, with D maybe TRBD2 (6 bases). The V and J ends lost 0 bases and 6 bases respectively, with 13 bases between them. CDR1 is SGHKS, CDR2 YYEKEE, per germline (reference sequence). This CDR3 is 15 amino acids long.